A single sample gave rise to the 32 T cell receptor beta chains below, sequenced in a study of blood T cell repertoires in COVID-19. The assay was immunoSEQ multiplex PCR, and TCRdb's table has in-frame clones only and misses some. This table holds some 340,000 clones, roughly nine tenths found once. Sample: PBMCs or T cells enriched from blood (not recorded which). These receptors were collected from a young woman who had been exposed to COVID-19.

This CDR3 is CAWSVGAEAFF. The CDR3 DNA sequence: TGTGCCTGGAGTGTAGGGGCGGAAGCTTTCTTT. The chain carries TRBV30 and TRBJ1-1; perhaps TRBD1 as D (5 bases). The V gene lost 0 bases and the J gene lost 8 bases, with 7 bases spanning the gap. This CDR3 is 11 amino acids long. Germline lookup yields CDR1 GTSNPN and CDR2 SVGIG (reference sequence).

In this sample, this clone turned up once. The chain uses TRBV3-1 (or the pseudogene TRBV3-2) and TRBJ1-4, with a tentative D call TRBD1 (6 bases). Germline CDR1 is LGHDT and CDR2 is YNNKEL (reference sequence). Deletions cut 5 bases from V and 7 bases from J, with 14 bases between. The CDR3 runs to 14 residues. The CDR3 here is CASSTGGPSEKLFF. DNA for the CDR3: TGTGCCAGCAGCACGGGGGGGCCGAGTGAAAAACTGTTTTTT.

This rearrangement joins TRBV9 to TRBJ1-3; D remains ambiguous. This CDR3 comprises 13 residues. Germline-derived CDR1 and CDR2 are SGDLS and YYNGEE. Trimming took 4 bases from V and 1 from J, leaving 6 bases between them. CDR3 sequence: CASSITSGNTIYF. CDR3 nucleotides: TGTGCCAGCAGCATAACATCTGGAAACACCATATATTTT.

V gene TRBV7-9 combines with J gene TRBJ2-1; D unresolved. CDR3 length: 12 residues. The germline gives CDR1 SEHNR, CDR2 FQNEAQ (reference sequence). Between the trimmed V and J ends, which lost 3 bases and 6 bases, there was a span of 6 bases. The CDR3, as DNA: TGTGCCAGCAGCTTTAGACTCAATGAGCAGTTCTTC. This gives the protein CASSFRLNEQFF.

This chain uses TRBV11-3 with TRBJ1-4; the match to TRBD1 covers 7 bases. Germline loops: CDR1 SGHNT, CDR2 YENEEA. The V and J ends lost 8 bases and 13 bases, in that order; junction bases with no gene match: 4. CDR3 length: 10 residues. The CDR3 loop is CASPRDRLFF. The DNA of the CDR3 is TGTGCCAGCCCCCGGGACAGACTGTTTTTT. Based on the CDR3 plus reference TRBV11-3 and TRBJ1-4, the full variable domain is EAGVVQSPRYKIIEKKQPVAFWCNPISGHNTLYWYLQNLGQGPELLIRYENEEAVDDSQLPKDRFSAERLKGVDSTLKIQPAELGDSAVYLCASPRDRLFFGSGTQLSVL.

Only one count was recorded for this clone. V usage is TRBV6-5 and J usage is TRBJ1-2; a possible D gene is TRBD1 (5 bases). Germline V gene sequence: CDR1 MNHEY, CDR2 SVGAGI. CDR3 length equals 15 residues. Between the trimmed V and J ends, which lost 5 bases and 8 bases, there was a span of 21 bases. The CDR3 reads CASSLKERSGGGYTF. CDR3 DNA: TGTGCCAGCAGTCTAAAGGAAAGGTCCGGGGGGGGCTACACCTTC.

The rearrangement uses TRBV14 and TRBJ1-1, with 7 nucleotides matching TRBD1. V trimming: 2 bases; J trimming: 4 bases; junction bases outside the gene matches: 7. CDR3 length: 15 amino acids. The germline gives CDR1 SGHDN, CDR2 FVKESK. Here the CDR3 DNA reads TGTGCCAGCAGCCAAATGCTCACAGGGGTCACTGAAGCTTTCTTT. This codes for CASSQMLTGVTEAFF.

The gene calls are TRBV6-2 or TRBV6-3 and TRBJ1-1; D not certain. The CDR3 covers 14 residues. Between the trimmed V and J ends, which lost 2 bases and 6 bases, there was a span of 13 bases. Germline CDR1 reads MNHEY; CDR2 reads SVGEGT. CDR3 DNA: TGTGCCAGCAGTTACGAGCTGAGGCACGCTGAAGCTTTCTTT. Its protein product is CASSYELRHAEAFF.

The genes are TRBV6-6 and TRBJ1-2; 7 bases map to TRBD1. This CDR3 is built from 14 residues. CDR1 and CDR2 from the germline V gene are MNHNY and SVGAGI (reference sequence). Germline trimming cut 4 bases from V and 4 bases from J; bases unmatched to any gene: 6. CDR3 in DNA: TGTGCCAGCAGTTCCCTCGGACAGGTCTATGGCTACACCTTC. It translates to CASSSLGQVYGYTF.

The chain couples TRBV29-1 to TRBJ1-5, with 8 bases identical to TRBD1. The V and J ends lost 6 bases and 2 bases, in that order; junction bases with no gene match: 3. Germline values: CDR1 SQVTM, CDR2 ANQGSEA. This CDR3 comprises 13 residues. The CDR3 spells CSVTTGGNQPQHF. CDR3 sequence (DNA): TGCAGCGTAACGACAGGGGGCAATCAGCCCCAGCATTTT.

The rearrangement links TRBV7-9 to TRBJ1-1, with D hard to call. This CDR3 has 13 amino acids. In germline, CDR1 is SEHNR, CDR2 FQNEAQ (reference sequence). V was pared by 5 bases and J by 0 bases, with 7 bases between. CDR3 loop: CASSRPLNTEAFF. Written as DNA, the CDR3 is TGTGCCAGCAGCCGTCCGTTGAACACTGAAGCTTTCTTT. Looking up the rest from reference TRBV7-9 and TRBJ1-1 gives the full variable domain: DTGVSQNPRHKITKRGQNVTFRCDPISEHNRLYWYRQTLGQGPEFLTYFQNEAQLEKSRLLSDRFSAERPKGSFSTLEIQRTEQGDSAMYLCASSRPLNTEAFFGQGTRLTVV.

The chain employs TRBV19 and TRBJ2-5; 7 bases map to TRBD2. The ends lost 4 bases at V and 9 bases at J; junction bases unmatched: 14. Germline lookup yields CDR1 LNHDA and CDR2 SQIVND (reference sequence). This CDR3 comprises 15 residues. The CDR3 loop reads CASSTGLGLGGAQYF. CDR3 sequence (DNA): TGTGCCAGTAGTACCGGCTTAGGGTTGGGGGGGGCCCAGTACTTC.

This clone was counted between two and nine times. The rearrangement uses TRBV27 and TRBJ1-5; the D gene is possibly TRBD1 (6 bases). V lost 8 bases to trimming and J lost 9 bases, with 17 bases between them. The germline V gene encodes CDR1 MNHEY and CDR2 SMNVEV (reference sequence). The length of the CDR3 is 13 residues. The DNA for the CDR3 is TGTGCCAGCGGAACGGGGGGCTCCCGGCCCCAGCATTTT. As protein: CASGTGGSRPQHF.

V and J are TRBV5-4 and TRBJ1-2; D unclear. Germline V gene lookup returns CDR1 SGHNT and CDR2 YYREEE (reference sequence). This CDR3 spans 16 amino acids. Trimming stripped 0 bases from V and 0 bases from J, with 12 bases between. CDR3 DNA: TGTGCCAGCAGCTTGGCCAGTAACAGAGCTAACTATGGCTACACCTTC. Encoded protein: CASSLASNRANYGYTF. The full variable domain, with the rest looked up from reference TRBV5-4 and TRBJ1-2, is ETGVTQSPTHLIKTRGQQVTLRCSSQSGHNTVSWYQQALGQGPQFIFQYYREEENGRGNFPPRFSGLQFPNYSSELNVNALELDDSALYLCASSLASNRANYGYTFGSGTRLTVV.

The chain links TRBV19 to TRBJ1-2, with 7 bases identical to TRBD1. The CDR3 sequence is 15 residues long. The V and J ends lost 2 bases and 8 bases, in that order; junction bases with no gene match: 11. Germline loops: CDR1 LNHDA, CDR2 SQIVND (reference sequence). The CDR3, as DNA: TGTGCCAGTAGTATAAGGGCCAGGGGGAGTCTGGGCTACACCTTC. Amino acids: CASSIRARGSLGYTF.

The V and J genes are TRBV4-1 and TRBJ2-3; 7 bases match TRBD2. The J segment lost 1 base and the V segment lost 1 base, leaving 8 bases of the junction unmatched. The germline V gene has CDR1 MGHRA and CDR2 YSYEKL. The length of the CDR3 is 17 residues. CDR3 in amino acids: CASSQGLASTRTDTQYF. As DNA, the CDR3 is TGCGCCAGCAGCCAAGGACTAGCATCCACCCGCACAGATACGCAGTATTTT.

The rearrangement links TRBV6-5 to TRBJ2-7; 8 bases fit TRBD2. The CDR3 runs to 16 residues. J lost 3 bases, V lost 0 bases, and 7 bases had no gene match. In germline, CDR1 is MNHEY, CDR2 SVGAGI. CDR3 DNA sequence: TGTGCCAGCAGTTACTCTTTGAGCGGGGGTAGCTACGAGCAGTACTTC. Translated: CASSYSLSGGSYEQYF.

This chain links TRBV15 with TRBJ2-2; D is possibly TRBD1 (6 bases). V lost 7 bases and J lost 0, with 12 bases in between. The germline gives CDR1 LNHNV, CDR2 YYDKDF (reference sequence). The CDR3 has 15 residues. CDR3 in DNA: TGTGCCACCAACCGGGACACATCGAACACCGGGGAGCTGTTTTTT. Translating gives CATNRDTSNTGELFF.

This clone was picked up a small number of times. The CDR3 loop reads CASSPRASGGAKTDTQYF. The CDR3, as DNA: TGTGCCAGCAGCCCGAGGGCTAGCGGGGGGGCTAAGACAGATACGCAGTATTTT. The rearrangement links TRBV9 to TRBJ2-3; 12 bases fit TRBD2. CDR1 is SGDLS and CDR2 is YYNGEE in the germline V gene. The CDR3 has 18 amino acids. V shed 4 bases and J 3 bases; nucleotides not matched to a gene: 12.

The rearrangement joins TRBV5-1 to TRBJ1-5; 11 positions match TRBD1. Germline CDR1 SGHRS, CDR2 YFSETQ. The CDR3 covers 15 residues. The J segment lost 5 bases and the V segment lost 4 bases, leaving 5 bases of the junction unmatched. The CDR3 bases are TGCGCCAGCAGCCCCGGACAGGGGGCCCATCAGCCCCAGCATTTT. Translated: CASSPGQGAHQPQHF.

This clone was observed once. The chain employs TRBV18 and TRBJ2-5; possibly TRBD1 for D (5 bases). Germline V gene sequence: CDR1 KGHSH, CDR2 LQKENI. The CDR3 has 11 residues. V lost 10 bases and J 5 bases, leaving 11 bases between the germline ends. The CDR3 loop is CATRVWETQYF. CDR3 nucleotides: TGTGCCACCAGGGTCTGGGAGACCCAGTACTTC. Full variable domain (rest looked up from reference TRBV18 and TRBJ2-5): NAGVMQNPRHLVRRRGQEARLRCSPMKGHSHVYWYRQLPEEGLKFMVYLQKENIIDESGMPKERFSAEFPKEGPSILRIQQVVRGDSAAYFCATRVWETQYFGPGTRLLVL.

The V gene is TRBV7-2, the J gene TRBJ2-7, with D unclear. V lost 1 base and J lost 1, with 5 bases in between. Germline CDR1 is SGHTA and CDR2 is FQGNSA. The CDR3 is 13 residues long. Written as DNA, the CDR3 is TGTGCCAGCAGCTTAGGGGCTTCCTACGAGCAGTACTTC. Amino acid sequence: CASSLGASYEQYF. Based on the CDR3 plus reference TRBV7-2 and TRBJ2-7, the full variable domain is GAGVSQSPSNKVTEKGKDVELRCDPISGHTALYWYRQSLGQGLEFLIYFQGNSAPDKSGLPSDRFSAERTGGSVSTLTIQRTQQEDSAVYLCASSLGASYEQYFGPGTRLTVT.

This sequence joins TRBV18 and TRBJ2-1, with 8 nucleotides matching TRBD1. J gave up 7 bases and V 2 bases, and 4 bases lay outside the gene matches. The V gene's germline CDR1 is KGHSH and CDR2 LQKENI. This CDR3 has 14 residues. The CDR3 reads CASSPDRGGNEQFF. CDR3 DNA: TGTGCCAGCTCACCAGACAGGGGAGGAAATGAGCAGTTCTTC.

This chain connects TRBV6-2 or TRBV6-3 to TRBJ2-7; TRBD1 aligns across 7 bases. The V gene's germline CDR1 is MNHEY and CDR2 SVGEGT. CDR3 length: 14 amino acids. The V gene end was trimmed by 5 bases and the J gene end by 6 bases; junction bases not matched to a gene: 10. The CDR3 DNA reads as TGTGCCAGCAGTGACAGGACAGGAGAAGGCGAGCAGTACTTC. Residues: CASSDRTGEGEQYF.

The chain recombines TRBV29-1 with TRBJ2-1; 12 bases line up with TRBD2. CDR1 is SQVTM and CDR2 is ANQGSEA in the germline V gene. The CDR3 extends over 12 amino acids. The junction had 2 bases not matched to a gene; V was cut back by 4 bases and J by 10 bases. CDR3 residues: CSVGLAGVEQFF. CDR3 bases: TGCAGCGTTGGACTAGCGGGGGTAGAGCAGTTCTTC.

The chain links TRBV19 to TRBJ1-1, with D perhaps TRBD1 (5 bases). The V and J ends lost 3 bases and 3 bases respectively, with 11 bases between them. The CDR3 length is 14 residues. CDR1 is LNHDA and CDR2 is SQIVND in the germline V gene (reference sequence). The DNA of the CDR3 is TGTGCCAGTAGTATCGACAGTCGCTACACTGAAGCTTTCTTT. This translates into CASSIDSRYTEAFF.

The chain couples TRBV9 to TRBJ2-7; TRBD2 might be the D (7 bases). This CDR3 contains 13 residues. CDR1 is SGDLS, CDR2 YYNGEE, per germline. V dropped 4 bases and J dropped 8 bases, with 16 bases sitting between them. The CDR3 nucleotides read TGTGCCAGCAGCAAAGGGGGGGAAAGCCAGCAGTACTTC. Amino acids: CASSKGGESQQYF.

The V call is TRBV15, the J call TRBJ1-1; the match to TRBD1 covers 7 bases. There are 15 residues in the CDR3. The germline V gene has CDR1 LNHNV and CDR2 YYDKDF (reference sequence). V lost 1 base, J lost 0 bases, and 2 bases stayed unmatched. In DNA, the CDR3 is TGTGCCACCAGCAGAGTGGGACAGATGAACACTGAAGCTTTCTTT. This sequence encodes CATSRVGQMNTEAFF.

As to this clone: The sample holds other DNA sequences that translate to the same CDR3. The chain couples TRBV6-5 to TRBJ2-5; 10 nucleotides agree with TRBD2. Germline V gene lookup returns CDR1 MNHEY and CDR2 SVGAGI. This CDR3 is built from 14 residues. Unmatched junction bases numbered 0, after V lost 4 bases and J lost 1 base. CDR3 sequence: CASSWTSGQETQYF. The CDR3 coding sequence is TGTGCCAGCAGTTGGACTAGCGGCCAAGAGACCCAGTACTTC.

The rearrangement joins TRBV9 to TRBJ1-3; 8 positions match TRBD1. The germline gives CDR1 SGDLS, CDR2 YYNGEE. V was pared by 5 bases and J by 3 bases, with 16 bases of the junction left unmatched. This CDR3 is 18 amino acids long. The CDR3 sequence is CASSMLKGQGAVGNTIYF. The CDR3 DNA follows: TGTGCCAGCAGTATGTTGAAGGGGCAGGGGGCAGTTGGAAACACCATATATTTT.

The chain couples TRBV18 to TRBJ1-1; TRBD1 might be the D (6 bases). Trimming shortened V by 2 bases and J by 1 base, and 8 bases separated the two germline ends. Germline assignment: CDR1 KGHSH and CDR2 LQKENI. The CDR3 length is 14 residues. This chain's CDR3 is CASSPSTGNTEAFF. As DNA, the CDR3 is TGTGCCAGCTCACCATCGACAGGGAACACTGAAGCTTTCTTT.

The V call is TRBV7-9, the J call TRBJ2-1; D perhaps matches TRBD2 (5 bases). V was pared by 5 bases and J by 5 bases, with 13 bases between. The CDR3 length is 14 residues. Germline CDR1 is SEHNR and CDR2 is FQNEAQ (reference sequence). CDR3 residues: CASSTLVEDNEQFF. CDR3 coding DNA: TGTGCCAGCAGCACACTAGTGGAGGACAATGAGCAGTTCTTC.